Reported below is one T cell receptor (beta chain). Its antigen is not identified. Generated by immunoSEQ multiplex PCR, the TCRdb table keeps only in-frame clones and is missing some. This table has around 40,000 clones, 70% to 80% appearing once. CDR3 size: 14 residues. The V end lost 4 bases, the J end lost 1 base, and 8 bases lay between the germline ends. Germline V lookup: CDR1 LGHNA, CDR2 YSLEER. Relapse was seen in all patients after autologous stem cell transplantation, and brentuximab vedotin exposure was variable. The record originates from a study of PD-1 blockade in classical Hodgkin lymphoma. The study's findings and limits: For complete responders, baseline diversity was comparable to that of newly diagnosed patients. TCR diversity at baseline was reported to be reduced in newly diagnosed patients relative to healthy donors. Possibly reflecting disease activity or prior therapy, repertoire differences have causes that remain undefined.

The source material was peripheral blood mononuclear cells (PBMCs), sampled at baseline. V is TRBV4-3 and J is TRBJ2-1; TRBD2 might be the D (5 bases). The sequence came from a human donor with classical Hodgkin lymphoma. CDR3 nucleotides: TGCGCCAGCAGCCCCGGGGTATCCTACAATGAGCAGTTCTTC. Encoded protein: CASSPGVSYNEQFF.